A selection of T cell receptor beta chains follows, all from one sample in a study of blood T cell repertoires in COVID-19. Profiled with immunoSEQ multiplex PCR; TCRdb holds only in-frame clones, not every one. Among 200,000 to 250,000 clones, roughly four fifths were seen once, and the ten largest hold about 4.8%. Material: peripheral blood. The receptors were gathered from a woman between 65 and 79 years old with COVID-19, enrolled during active disease. The CDR3 runs from the conserved cysteine through the conserved F or W. D genes are given only for firm matches. Rows give clone size only sometimes, using once, few, many, or a class for an expanded clone.

size	J	V	D	CDR3	DNA
many	TRBJ1-5	TRBV28	-	CASSSGFLQPQHF	TGTGCCAGCAGTTCAGGATTCCTACAGCCCCAGCATTTT
-	TRBJ1-4	TRBV5-1	-	CASSLAGGNVEKLFF	TGCGCCAGCAGCTTGGCCGGGGGGAACGTTGAAAAACTGTTTTTT
few	TRBJ1-2	TRBV5-6	TRBD1	CASSALSTGDYGYTF	TGTGCCAGCAGCGCCCTGTCTACAGGGGACTATGGCTACACCTTC
-	TRBJ1-2	TRBV3-1/TRBV3-2	-	CASSESSRGYTF	TGTGCCAGCAGCGAGAGTTCTCGGGGCTACACCTTC
-	TRBJ1-1	TRBV5-1	-	CASSLGRAAEAFF	TGCGCCAGCAGCCTGGGGAGAGCCGCTGAAGCTTTCTTT
-	TRBJ1-2	TRBV12-3/TRBV12-4	TRBD1	CASSRDRVQGYTF	TGTGCCAGCAGCCGCGACAGGGTCCAGGGCTACACCTTC
-	TRBJ2-3	TRBV27	-	CASSLRGYPDTQYF	TGTGCCAGCAGTTTGCGGGGTTACCCAGATACGCAGTATTTT
-	TRBJ2-2	TRBV28	-	CASSSPTGELFF	TGTGCCAGCTCATCCCCCACCGGGGAGCTGTTTTTT
-	TRBJ1-3	TRBV19	-	CASSRDTSSGNTIYF	TGTGCCAGTAGCCGGGACACTAGCTCTGGAAACACCATATATTTT
-	TRBJ2-3	TRBV28	-	CASRAPGDRTDTQYF	TGTGCCAGCAGAGCCCCGGGGGACCGCACAGATACGCAGTATTTT
-	TRBJ2-7	TRBV7-2	-	CASSGGPSYEQYF	TGTGCCAGCAGCGGAGGGCCTTCCTACGAGCAGTACTTC
few	TRBJ1-4	TRBV11-2	-	CASSLSEKLFF	TGTGCCAGCAGCTTGAGTGAAAAACTGTTTTTT
-	TRBJ2-3	TRBV24-1	TRBD1	CATSDPTGGQGAPDTQYF	TGTGCCACCAGTGATCCGACCGGGGGACAGGGGGCCCCAGATACGCAGTATTTT
-	TRBJ1-3	TRBV6-5	-	CASSKYRDGTIYF	TGTGCCAGCAGTAAATACAGGGATGGGACCATATATTTT
-	TRBJ1-6	TRBV30	-	CAFSSAELDSGHSPLHF	TGTGCCTTCTCCTCTGCCGAGCTCGACAGTGGACATTCACCCCTCCACTTT
-	TRBJ2-7	TRBV6-5	-	CAISPPGTYEQYF	TGTGCCATCTCTCCCCCAGGGACCTACGAGCAGTACTTC
once	TRBJ2-1	TRBV2	TRBD2	CASSGSGRGYNEQFF	TGTGCCAGCAGTGGTAGCGGGAGAGGTTACAATGAGCAGTTCTTC
-	TRBJ2-7	TRBV28	TRBD1	CASSRMDRHYEQYF	TGTGCCAGCAGTCGTATGGACAGGCACTACGAGCAGTACTTC
-	TRBJ2-5	TRBV5-4	-	CASSLPRGLVETQYF	TGTGCCAGCAGCTTGCCGCGCGGTCTGGTGGAGACCCAGTACTTC
-	TRBJ2-7	TRBV19	TRBD1	CASSMSQGTGSYEQYF	TGTGCCAGTAGTATGAGCCAGGGGACAGGGTCCTACGAGCAGTACTTC
once	TRBJ2-7	TRBV7-6	TRBD1	CASSLASGGYEQYF	TGTGCCAGCAGCTTAGCCTCAGGGGGCTACGAGCAGTACTTC
-	TRBJ2-7	TRBV10-3	TRBD2	CATLAETYEQYF	TGTGCCACCCTAGCGGAGACCTACGAGCAGTACTTC
few	TRBJ2-3	TRBV28	-	CASSQGREDTQYF	TGTGCCAGCAGCCAAGGCAGGGAAGATACGCAGTATTTT
-	TRBJ2-3	TRBV19	-	CASSRSATDTQYF	TGTGCCAGTAGTCGCAGCGCCACAGATACGCAGTATTTT
-	TRBJ2-7	TRBV19	TRBD1	CASSNPGTGAYEQYF	TGTGCCAGTAGTAACCCCGGGACAGGGGCCTACGAGCAGTACTTC
once	TRBJ2-5	TRBV24-1	TRBD1	CATSEGTGGARVETQYF	TGTGCCACCAGTGAGGGAACAGGGGGCGCGAGGGTAGAGACCCAGTACTTC
few	TRBJ1-5	TRBV5-5	-	CASSPEGNQPQHF	TGTGCCAGCAGCCCGGAGGGGAATCAGCCCCAGCATTTT
-	TRBJ2-1	TRBV18	TRBD1	CASSFGTGSYNEQFF	TGTGCCAGCTCATTCGGGACAGGGTCCTACAATGAGCAGTTCTTC
-	TRBJ1-5	TRBV29-1	-	CSVSTDLRQPQHF	TGCAGCGTTAGCACTGATCTCCGACAGCCCCAGCATTTT
-	TRBJ2-2	TRBV4-3	-	CASSQSAGSNTGELFF	TGCGCCAGCAGCCAGTCTGCGGGGTCGAACACCGGGGAGCTGTTTTTT
-	TRBJ2-3	TRBV2	TRBD2	CASSLRPSGRTDTQYF	TGTGCCAGCAGTCTCCGCCCTAGCGGGCGCACAGATACGCAGTATTTT
-	TRBJ1-5	TRBV12-3/TRBV12-4	-	CAIGGSRNQPQHF	TGTGCCATTGGGGGGTCCCGGAATCAGCCCCAGCATTTT
-	TRBJ2-7	TRBV6-1	TRBD2	CASSAVLSQRGVKEQYF	TGTGCCAGCAGTGCTGTATTATCACAGCGGGGAGTAAAAGAGCAGTACTTC
few	TRBJ2-7	TRBV19	TRBD2	CASSRTSGESYEQYF	TGTGCCAGTAGTAGGACTAGCGGGGAATCCTACGAGCAGTACTTC
-	TRBJ1-2	TRBV5-1	-	CASSPNPPPGDGGYTF	TGCGCCAGCAGCCCGAATCCCCCCCCCGGGGATGGAGGCTACACCTTC
-	TRBJ2-2	TRBV24-1	-	CATSTRPRNTGELFF	TGTGCCACCAGTACCCGCCCGAGGAACACCGGGGAGCTGTTTTTT
-	TRBJ1-2	TRBV7-9	TRBD1	CASSLALTGGAGYGYTF	TGTGCCAGCAGCTTAGCGCTAACAGGGGGCGCCGGCTATGGCTACACCTTC
once	TRBJ1-5	TRBV11-2	TRBD1	CASSSTGANQPQHF	TGTGCCAGCAGCTCGACAGGGGCCAATCAGCCCCAGCATTTT
once	TRBJ2-1	TRBV3-1/TRBV3-2	TRBD2	CASHSGRYYNEQFF	TGTGCCAGCCATAGCGGGCGGTACTACAATGAGCAGTTCTTC
-	TRBJ2-5	TRBV7-8	-	CASSLGPGRGETQYF	TGTGCCAGCAGCTTAGGGCCTGGGCGGGGAGAGACCCAGTACTTC
-	TRBJ1-4	TRBV2	-	CASSDWEVNEKLFF	TGTGCCAGCAGTGATTGGGAGGTCAATGAAAAACTGTTTTTT